One T cell receptor (beta chain) is described in this entry. The entry originates in a study of blood T cell repertoires in COVID-19. The wider study: T cells, B-cell-depleted T cells, or PBMCs provided the cDNA or gDNA that served as material.

Per the original methods: Amplified reference gene primers provided the basis for estimating nucleated cell counts. The protocol was immunoSEQ multiplex PCR, while the TCRdb copy is restricted to in-frame clones and leaves out a portion. D and trimming were read from the DNA, whereas the V and J calls and clone size are those reported in that table. This sample has 150,000 to 190,000 clones, with about 80% found just once. The V gene lost 4 bases and the J gene lost 3 bases, with 14 bases spanning the gap. The CDR3 covers 14 residues. CDR1 is SGHRS and CDR2 is YFSETQ in the germline V gene. The chain has TRBV5-1 and TRBJ2-7; D might be TRBD2 (6 bases). Sequencing used peripheral blood. The receptor comes from a man aged 55 to 70 with acute or convalescent COVID-19. CDR3 region: CASSVGGAVYEQYF. The CDR3 bases are TGCGCCAGCAGCGTTGGCGGGGCTGTCTACGAGCAGTACTTC.